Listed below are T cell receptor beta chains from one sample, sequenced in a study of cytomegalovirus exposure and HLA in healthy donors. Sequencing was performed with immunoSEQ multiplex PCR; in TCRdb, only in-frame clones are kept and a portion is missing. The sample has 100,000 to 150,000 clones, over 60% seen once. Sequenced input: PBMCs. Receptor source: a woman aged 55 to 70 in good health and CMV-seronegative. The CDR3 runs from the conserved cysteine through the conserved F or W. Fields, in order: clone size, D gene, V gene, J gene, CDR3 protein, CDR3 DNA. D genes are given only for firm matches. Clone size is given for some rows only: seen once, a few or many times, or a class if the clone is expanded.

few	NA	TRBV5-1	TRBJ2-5	CASSRSQETQYF	TGCGCCAGCAGCCGGAGCCAAGAGACCCAGTACTTC
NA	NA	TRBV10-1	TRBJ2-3	CASSEVPPGDTQYF	TGCGCCAGCAGTGAGGTACCCCCGGGGGATACGCAGTATTTT
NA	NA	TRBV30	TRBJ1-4	CAWRGGTLTNEKLFF	TGTGCCTGGAGAGGGGGTACGCTGACTAATGAAAAACTGTTTTTT
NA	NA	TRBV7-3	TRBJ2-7	CASSPKTPQGEQYF	TGTGCCAGCAGCCCTAAAACGCCGCAGGGGGAGCAGTACTTC
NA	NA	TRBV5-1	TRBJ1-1	CASSLWGGVFEGNTEAFF	TGCGCCAGCAGCTTGTGGGGGGGGGTGTTCGAGGGTAACACTGAAGCTTTCTTT
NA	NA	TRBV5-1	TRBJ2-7	CASREIHSPSYEQYF	TGCGCCAGCAGGGAGATCCATTCCCCTTCCTACGAGCAGTACTTC
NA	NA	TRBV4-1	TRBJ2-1	CASSQTRTPSGYNEQFF	TGCGCCAGCAGCCAAACCCGCACCCCAAGCGGTTACAATGAGCAGTTCTTC
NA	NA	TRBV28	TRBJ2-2	CASRTGTGELFF	TGTGCCAGCAGAACAGGGACCGGGGAGCTGTTTTTT
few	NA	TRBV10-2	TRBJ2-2	CASISDRGLVAGELFF	TGCGCCAGCATCTCGGATAGGGGACTCGTGGCCGGGGAGCTGTTTTTT
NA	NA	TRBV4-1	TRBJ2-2	CASSQAAGELFF	TGCGCCAGCAGCCAAGCTGCCGGGGAGCTGTTTTTT
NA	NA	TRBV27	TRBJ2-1	CASSLGGLSGPYNEQFF	TGTGCCAGCAGTTTAGGAGGCTTAAGCGGGCCCTACAATGAGCAGTTCTTC
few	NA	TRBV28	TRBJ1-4	CASSLPRSPATNEKLFF	TGTGCCAGCAGTTTACCCCGGTCGCCGGCAACTAATGAAAAACTGTTTTTT
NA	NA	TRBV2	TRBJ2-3	CASGREGTTDTQYF	TGTGCCAGCGGTCGAGAGGGAACGACAGATACGCAGTATTTT
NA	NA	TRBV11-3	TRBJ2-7	CASSLLYQTREQYF	TGTGCCAGCAGCTTATTGTATCAGACTCGCGAGCAGTACTTC
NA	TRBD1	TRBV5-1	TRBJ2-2	CASSFEGQSTGELFF	TGCGCCAGCAGCTTTGAGGGACAGAGCACCGGGGAGCTGTTTTTT
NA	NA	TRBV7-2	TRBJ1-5	CASQSRDNQPQHF	TGTGCCAGCCAATCCAGGGACAATCAGCCCCAGCATTTT
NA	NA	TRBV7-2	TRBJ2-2	CASSLVGGPGELFF	TGTGCCAGCAGCTTAGTGGGGGGACCCGGGGAGCTGTTTTTT
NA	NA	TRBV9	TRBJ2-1	CASSVSRGGSAASHEQFF	TGTGCCAGCAGCGTTAGTAGAGGTGGCAGTGCGGCCAGCCATGAGCAGTTCTTC
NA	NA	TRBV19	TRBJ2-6	CASIEGGIRGANVLTF	TGTGCCAGTATCGAGGGGGGGATCCGTGGGGCCAACGTCCTGACTTTC
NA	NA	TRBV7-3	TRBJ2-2	CASSGGTAATGELFF	TGTGCCAGCAGCGGGGGGACAGCAGCCACCGGGGAGCTGTTTTTT
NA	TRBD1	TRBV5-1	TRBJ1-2	CASSFYQGARKNGYTF	TGCGCCAGCAGCTTTTACCAGGGGGCGCGTAAGAATGGCTACACCTTC
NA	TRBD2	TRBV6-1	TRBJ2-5	CASSGGLAGGNWETQYF	TGTGCCAGCAGTGGAGGACTAGCGGGGGGAAATTGGGAGACCCAGTACTTC
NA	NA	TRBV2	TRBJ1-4	CASSEGGAGTEKLFF	TGTGCCAGCAGTGAGGGGGGGGCAGGGACTGAAAAACTGTTTTTT
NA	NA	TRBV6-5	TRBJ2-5	CASSYLRAGETQYF	TGTGCCAGCAGTTACCTTCGAGCGGGAGAGACCCAGTACTTC
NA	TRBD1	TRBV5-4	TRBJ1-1	CASSWGQRNTEAFF	TGTGCCAGCAGCTGGGGACAGAGGAACACTGAAGCTTTCTTT
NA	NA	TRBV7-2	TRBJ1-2	CASSLVAGPDYGYTF	TGTGCCAGCAGCTTAGTTGCAGGGCCGGACTATGGCTACACCTTC
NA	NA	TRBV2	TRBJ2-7	CASSDATKGGGGRSGDYEQYF	TGTGCCAGCAGTGATGCTACCAAGGGGGGCGGGGGTCGCTCGGGGGACTACGAGCAGTACTTC
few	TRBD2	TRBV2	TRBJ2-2	CASSGRGLAGAGELFF	TGTGCCAGCAGTGGAAGGGGACTAGCGGGAGCCGGGGAGCTGTTTTTT
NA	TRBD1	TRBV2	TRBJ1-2	CASSDGQGASFNGYTF	TGTGCCAGCAGTGACGGACAGGGGGCGTCATTTAATGGCTACACCTTC
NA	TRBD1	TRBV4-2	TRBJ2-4	CASSPLRDRGTKNIQYF	TGTGCCAGCAGCCCCCTCAGGGACAGGGGTACAAAAAACATTCAGTACTTC
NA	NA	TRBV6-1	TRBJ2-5	CASSEGGAKETQYF	TGTGCCAGCAGTGAAGGAGGAGCTAAAGAGACCCAGTACTTC
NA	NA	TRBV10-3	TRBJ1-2	CAISRANSPINYGYTF	TGTGCCATCAGCCGCGCAAACAGCCCTATTAACTATGGCTACACCTTC
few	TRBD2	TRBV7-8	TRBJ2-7	CASSVGGTTYYEQYF	TGTGCCAGCAGCGTAGGCGGGACTACCTACTACGAGCAGTACTTC
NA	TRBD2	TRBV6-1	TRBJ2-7	CASRELAGVWYEQYF	TGTGCCAGCAGGGAACTAGCGGGAGTTTGGTACGAGCAGTACTTC
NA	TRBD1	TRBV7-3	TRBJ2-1	CASSLTGQGFYEQFF	TGTGCCAGCAGCTTAACTGGACAGGGGTTTTATGAGCAGTTCTTC
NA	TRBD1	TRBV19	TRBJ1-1	CASSRTGVNTEAFF	TGTGCCAGTAGTAGGACAGGGGTGAACACTGAAGCTTTCTTT
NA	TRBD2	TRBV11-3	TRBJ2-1	CASSPFTPGLAGVVEQFF	TGTGCCAGCAGCCCATTTACCCCCGGACTAGCGGGGGTCGTTGAGCAGTTCTTC
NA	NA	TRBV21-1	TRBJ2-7	CASSKEGGGMEQYF	TGTGCCAGCAGCAAAGAGGGCGGAGGAATGGAGCAGTACTTC
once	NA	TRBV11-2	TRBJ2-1	CASSLDKGLGEQFF	TGTGCCAGCAGCTTAGATAAGGGGTTAGGGGAGCAGTTCTTC
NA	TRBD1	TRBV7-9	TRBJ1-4	CASSPDRGPGNEKLFF	TGTGCCAGCAGCCCGGACAGGGGGCCTGGTAATGAAAAACTGTTTTTT
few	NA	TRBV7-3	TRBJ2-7	CASSLMGSSYEQYF	TGTGCCAGCAGCTTAATGGGGAGTTCCTACGAGCAGTACTTC
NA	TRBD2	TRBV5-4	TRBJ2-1	CASSRSTSGSSYNEQFF	TGTGCCAGCAGCCGTTCGACTAGCGGGAGCTCCTACAATGAGCAGTTCTTC
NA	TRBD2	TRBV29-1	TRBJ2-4	CSAGYRGRGAENIQYF	TGCAGCGCCGGCTACAGAGGGCGGGGGGCCGAAAACATTCAGTACTTC
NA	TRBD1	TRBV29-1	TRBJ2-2	CSVEKGRGTGNTGELFF	TGCAGCGTTGAAAAAGGGAGAGGGACAGGGAACACCGGGGAGCTGTTTTTT
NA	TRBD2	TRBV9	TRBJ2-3	CASSARGDQGTQYF	TGTGCCAGCAGCGCTCGGGGGGACCAGGGTACGCAGTATTTT
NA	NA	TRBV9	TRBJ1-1	CASSVSQGNTEAFF	TGTGCCAGCAGCGTATCTCAGGGGAACACTGAAGCTTTCTTT
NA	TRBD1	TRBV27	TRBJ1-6	CASSAPGQGTYSPLHF	TGTGCCAGCAGCGCGCCGGGACAGGGGACTTATTCACCCCTCCACTTT
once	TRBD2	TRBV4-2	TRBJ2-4	CASSQEAGGPRAQYF	TGTGCCAGCAGCCAAGAAGCGGGAGGGCCGAGGGCTCAGTACTTC